The 28 T cell receptor beta chains below come from one sample, sequenced in a study of T cells in Graves' hyperthyroidism and ophthalmopathy. RNA transcripts gave rise to amplified TCR beta CDR3 regions. In the first-round RT-PCR of the TCR CDR3, the HTBI primer set was used. Via MiXCR, TCRdb re-called the multiplex PCR reads, giving one row per CDR3 protein. Of under 550,000 distinct CDR3 sequences in the sample, roughly 15% are singletons; the top ten hold 5% to 6%. The sequenced sample consisted of blood. The receptors derive from a woman between 18 and 30 years old with Graves' hyperthyroidism.

The genes are TRBV10-1 and TRBJ2-3; 8 bases are a match to TRBD2. Unmatched junction bases numbered 6, after V lost 0 bases and J lost 1 base. Germline-derived CDR1 and CDR2 are WNHNN and SYGVQD (reference sequence). This CDR3 is 17 amino acids long. CDR3 region: CASSESTAGVGTDTQYF. The CDR3 coding sequence is TGCGCCAGCAGTGAGTCGACAGCGGGAGTGGGCACAGATACGCAGTATTTT.

In its sample, this clonotype was seen many times. This chain links TRBV7-9 with TRBJ2-1, with TRBD1 identical over 7 bases. CDR3 length: 21 residues. V lost 5 bases, J lost 0 bases, and 22 bases stayed unmatched. Looked up from germline, CDR1 is SEHNR and CDR2 is FQNEAQ (reference sequence). The CDR3 spells CASSELGTANSSLSSYNEQFF. The CDR3, as DNA: TGTGCCAGCAGCGAACTCGGGACAGCGAATTCTTCACTAAGCTCCTACAATGAGCAGTTCTTC. The whole variable domain, filled in from reference TRBV7-9 and TRBJ2-1, reads DTGVSQNPRHKITKRGQNVTFRCDPISEHNRLYWYRQTLGQGPEFLTYFQNEAQLEKSRLLSDRFSAERPKGSFSTLEIQRTEQGDSAMYLCASSELGTANSSLSSYNEQFFGPGTRLTVL.

In this sample, this clonotype turned up many times. The chain uses TRBV20-1 and TRBJ1-4, with a weak D call TRBD1 (5 bases). Germline V gene data show CDR1 as DFQATT and CDR2 as SNEGSKA (reference sequence). The CDR3 is 15 amino acids. Trimming took off 0 bases at V and 6 bases at J, with 14 bases between the two ends. CDR3 bases: TGCAGTGCTAGAGATCGGGCAGGGTTGGATGAAAAACTGTTTTTT. Its protein is CSARDRAGLDEKLFF.

V gene TRBV27 combines with J gene TRBJ2-1, with 11 bases that match TRBD2. Per the germline V gene, CDR1 is MNHEY and CDR2 is SMNVEV (reference sequence). This CDR3 region has 16 residues. Trimming at V came to 3 bases and at J to 9 bases, leaving 10 bases not matched to a gene. The CDR3 DNA is TGTGCCAGCAGTTTCCCTAGCGGGAGGCTGGGCGGTGAGCAGTTCTTC. Translating gives CASSFPSGRLGGEQFF.

In this sample, this clonotype turned up a few times. This chain joins TRBV18 and TRBJ2-6; no clear D. The CDR3 sequence is 14 residues long. With 4 bases removed from V and 3 bases from J, the gap between germline ends came to 7 bases. Germline CDR1 and CDR2: KGHSH and LQKENI. The CDR3 loop is CASSRSVGANVLTF. Here the CDR3 DNA reads TGTGCCAGCTCACGGTCCGTTGGGGCCAACGTCCTGACTTTC.

This clonotype was observed a few times. The gene calls are TRBV14 and TRBJ2-1; TRBD2 aligns across 12 bases. Germline CDR1 SGHDN, CDR2 FVKESK. Trimming cost V 1 base and J 9 bases; bases outside gene matches: 4. CDR3 length: 15 residues. CDR3 DNA sequence: TGTGCCAGCAGCCAAGCACTAGCGGGAGGCGGTGAGCAGTTCTTC. Translation gives CASSQALAGGGEQFF.

This clonotype has a count of ten or more. This sequence joins TRBV7-2 and TRBJ1-4, with 7 bases matching TRBD1. Germline trimming cut 2 bases from V and 5 bases from J; bases unmatched to any gene: 5. This CDR3 has 15 amino acids. Per germline, CDR1 SGHTA and CDR2 FQGNSA. The CDR3 reads CASSLSRGRNEKLFF. In DNA, the CDR3 is TGTGCCAGCAGCTTATCCAGGGGGAGAAATGAAAAACTGTTTTTT.

This clonotype was counted ten times or more. The rearrangement links TRBV6-1 to TRBJ2-1; 8 nucleotides line up with TRBD2. CDR3 length equals 15 residues. The germline V gene has CDR1 MNHNS and CDR2 SASEGT. J gave up 2 bases and V 8 bases, and 8 bases lay outside the gene matches. The CDR3 loop reads CASAPRGGTYNEQFF. CDR3 DNA sequence: TGTGCCAGCGCCCCTCGGGGGGGTACCTACAATGAGCAGTTCTTC.

The V gene is TRBV7-9, the J gene TRBJ1-4; D uncertain. Trimming cost V 1 base and J 7 bases, with 16 bases left between them. This CDR3 is 16 amino acids long. The germline V gene encodes CDR1 SEHNR and CDR2 FQNEAQ (reference sequence). The DNA for the CDR3 is TGTGCCAGCAGCTTAGGTATAGCCCCGGGAAGTGAAAAACTGTTTTTT. It translates to CASSLGIAPGSEKLFF.

The J gene is TRBJ1-1, the V gene TRBV11-1; D is undetermined. Germline loops: CDR1 SGHAT, CDR2 FQDESV (reference sequence). V dropped 1 base and J dropped 0 bases, with 12 bases sitting between them. The CDR3 has 16 amino acids. CDR3 loop: CASSLGRFELNTEAFF. CDR3 in DNA: TGTGCCAGCAGCTTAGGGCGGTTCGAACTGAACACTGAAGCTTTCTTT.

The chain employs TRBV6-2 or TRBV6-3 and TRBJ1-2, with a tentative D call TRBD1 (5 bases). The germline gives CDR1 MNHEY, CDR2 SVGEGT. Trimming cost V 2 bases and J 4 bases, with 14 bases left between them. The CDR3 is made up of 15 amino acids. The CDR3 sequence is CASSYPQGFGYGYTF. The DNA for the CDR3 is TGTGCCAGCAGTTACCCCCAGGGTTTCGGCTATGGCTACACCTTC.

This clonotype was seen repeatedly, ten times or more. This chain connects TRBV29-1 to TRBJ2-3; D remains unclear. Germline V gives CDR1 SQVTM, CDR2 ANQGSEA. CDR3 length: 13 residues. V lost 4 bases and J lost 3, with 11 bases in between. CDR3 amino acids: CSVGRALTDTQYF. The CDR3 nucleotides are TGCAGCGTTGGTCGAGCGCTGACAGATACGCAGTATTTT.

Comment on this clonotype: This clone may be a read error of a much larger clone one base away. This chain connects TRBV12-5 to TRBJ2-2, with D perhaps matching TRBD1 (6 bases). Germline V gene data show CDR1 as LGHNT and CDR2 as FRNRAP. The CDR3 covers 15 residues. The CDR3 spells CASGTGQTNTGELVF. In DNA, the CDR3 is TGTGCTAGTGGTACCGGACAGACAAACACCGGGGAGCTGGTTTTT.

In its sample, this clonotype was seen a few times. The V gene is TRBV7-9, the J gene TRBJ2-5; D is unresolved. V was clipped by 3 bases and J by 5 bases, with 4 bases between them. This CDR3 comprises 11 residues. CDR1 and CDR2 (germline): SEHNR, FQNEAQ (reference sequence). In DNA, the CDR3 is TGTGCCAGCAGCTTTATGGAGACCCAGTACTTC. Amino acids: CASSFMETQYF.

This clonotype was seen repeatedly, ten times or more. CDR3 coding DNA: TGTGCCAGCAGCAATTTCCGTGCGGGAGGGCCCTATGAGCAGTTCTTC. Encoded protein: CASSNFRAGGPYEQFF. The chain links TRBV3-1 to TRBJ2-1, with TRBD2 matching over 9 bases. The V segment lost 5 bases and the J segment 8 bases; nucleotides outside the gene matches: 13. Germline assignment: CDR1 LGHDT and CDR2 YNNKEL (reference sequence). The length of the CDR3 is 16 residues.

This clonotype was counted ten times or more. The rearrangement links TRBV27 to TRBJ2-3; D is possibly TRBD1 (6 bases). The germline CDR1 and CDR2 sequences are MNHEY and SMNVEV (reference sequence). V lost 7 bases, J lost 2 bases, and 16 bases lay in between. The CDR3 has 15 residues. The CDR3 region has the DNA TGTGCCAGCACCATCGGGACATCGGCCACAGATACGCAGTATTTT. As protein: CASTIGTSATDTQYF.

This clonotype was seen many times. The chain combines TRBV29-1 with TRBJ2-7; TRBD1 might be the D (6 bases). V lost 5 bases and J 0 bases, leaving 14 bases between the germline ends. Germline CDR1 reads SQVTM; CDR2 reads ANQGSEA. The CDR3 contains 14 residues. CDR3 DNA: TGCAGCGTTTCCGGACAGAGGAGCTCCTACGAGCAGTACTTC. It translates to CSVSGQRSSYEQYF.

There are a few counts of this clonotype. The chain has TRBV20-1 and TRBJ2-7; D not certain. Germline-derived CDR1 and CDR2 are DFQATT and SNEGSKA (reference sequence). The CDR3 runs 17 residues. Trimming shortened V by 0 bases and J by 3 bases, and 21 bases separated the two germline ends. CDR3 residues: CSARDKRPQSNYYEQYF. DNA of the CDR3: TGCAGTGCTAGAGATAAAAGGCCACAATCCAACTACTACGAGCAGTACTTC.

This clonotype has only a few counts. V and J are TRBV27 and TRBJ1-2; D remains ambiguous. Germline V gene lookup returns CDR1 MNHEY and CDR2 SMNVEV (reference sequence). The germline V and J ends were trimmed by 5 bases and 3 bases, with 22 bases remaining between them. The CDR3 contains 17 residues. CDR3 sequence (DNA): TGTGCCAGCAGTCCCGACCCTCCCCTTGGTCAAGACTATGGCTACACCTTC. Translating gives CASSPDPPLGQDYGYTF.

This clonotype was detected many times. The rearrangement uses TRBV7-9 and TRBJ1-1; D may be TRBD1 (6 bases). This CDR3 comprises 15 residues. Per the germline V gene, CDR1 is SEHNR and CDR2 is FQNEAQ (reference sequence). V was shortened by 5 bases and J by 1 base, with 14 bases between the two germline ends. The CDR3 spells CASSQAGGANTEAFF. CDR3 nucleotide sequence: TGTGCCAGCAGCCAAGCCGGGGGCGCGAACACTGAAGCTTTCTTT.

This clonotype came up many times. This chain connects TRBV15 to TRBJ2-3; TRBD2 matches at 10 bases. The CDR3 has 15 residues. V lost 1 base, J lost 6 bases, and 4 bases stayed unmatched. Germline V gene data show CDR1 as LNHNV and CDR2 as YYDKDF (reference sequence). CDR3 DNA: TGTGCCACCAGCAGAGCTAGCGGGAGTTCTGATACGCAGTATTTT. This sequence encodes CATSRASGSSDTQYF.

The sample holds a few counts of this clonotype. The rearrangement uses TRBV10-2 and TRBJ1-5; no reliable D call. Trimming cost V 2 bases and J 0 bases, with 11 bases left between them. Germline lookup yields CDR1 WSHSY and CDR2 SAAADI. The CDR3 length is 16 residues. CDR3 residues: CASSEHGGLSNQPQHF. In nucleotides, the CDR3 is TGCGCCAGCAGTGAGCATGGTGGCCTTAGCAATCAGCCCCAGCATTTT.

This clonotype was observed at least ten times. The chain is built from TRBV7-9 and TRBJ1-6; 10 nucleotides align to TRBD1. The germline CDR1 and CDR2 sequences are SEHNR and FQNEAQ (reference sequence). The CDR3 is made up of 15 amino acids. With V trimmed by 4 bases and J by 8 bases, 5 bases remained unmatched. This chain's CDR3 is CASSSTGGADSPLHF. CDR3 nucleotides: TGTGCCAGCAGCTCGACAGGGGGCGCGGATTCACCCCTCCACTTT.

The table lists this clonotype with many counts. V is TRBV10-3 and J is TRBJ2-4, with TRBD2 as a possible D gene (6 bases). Germline V gives CDR1 ENHRY, CDR2 SYGVKD. CDR3 length equals 15 residues. Trimming left V 3 bases short and J 3 bases short, with 12 bases between. The CDR3: CAISEGGSSKNIQYF. The CDR3, as DNA: TGTGCCATCAGTGAAGGAGGGAGCAGCAAAAACATTCAGTACTTC.

This clonotype was seen at least ten times. The CDR3 loop reads CASNLRDYQETQYF. In DNA form, the CDR3 reads TGTGCCAGCAACCTCCGGGACTACCAAGAGACCCAGTACTTC. The rearrangement uses TRBV12-3 or TRBV12-4 and TRBJ2-5; perhaps TRBD2 as D (6 bases). The CDR3 has 14 amino acids. V shed 7 bases and J shed 0 bases, with 12 bases lying between them.

A word on this clonotype: The missing conserved phenylalanine or tryptophan at the end of this CDR3 makes a read error likely. The limits of the CDR3 on the DNA are not certain, so only TCRdb's listed CDR3 is given. This chain links TRBV29-1 with TRBJ2-1; the table's D call of TRBD2 was not tested on the DNA. Counting both end residues, the CDR3 totals 18 amino acids. Per the germline V gene, CDR1 is SQVTM and CDR2 is ANQGSEA. The CDR3 spells CSVGDAGGRGVVVNEQCC.

This clonotype was observed a few times. V usage is TRBV19 and J usage is TRBJ1-5; 10 bases map to TRBD1. The germline gives CDR1 LNHDA, CDR2 SQIVND (reference sequence). The junction had 11 bases not matched to a gene; V was cut back by 5 bases and J by 7 bases. The CDR3 runs to 16 residues. The DNA for the CDR3 is TGTGCCAGTAGTGTAGGGACAGGGGTAGGGGGACAGCCCCAGCATTTT. Its translation: CASSVGTGVGGQPQHF.

The rearrangement uses TRBV24-1 and TRBJ2-1; D perhaps matches TRBD2 (6 bases). The CDR3 runs to 17 residues. V was clipped by 2 bases and J by 3 bases, with 16 bases between them. CDR1 and CDR2 from the germline V gene are KGHDR and SFDVKD. CDR3 region: CATSDSGDPLFYNEQFF. DNA of the CDR3: TGTGCCACCAGTGATTCGGGGGACCCCCTGTTCTACAATGAGCAGTTCTTC.